This T cell receptor beta chain emerged from a study of low-dose radiotherapy and immunotherapy resistance in tumors. TRAV- and TRBV-specific primers primed first-strand cDNA, covering alpha and beta chains. TCR amplification used around 19 PCR cycles, a constant-region primer and a V-primer adapter. TCRdb re-analysed the reads in MiXCR, keeping a single row per CDR3 protein. The sample has almost 40,000 distinct CDR3 sequences, about a third seen once. This clonotype has ten or more counts. Time point given: before trial treatment. Treatment of the donors consisted of nivolumab and ipilimumab (plus aspirin, low-dose cyclophosphamide and low-dose radiotherapy). This receptor was obtained from a male donor with gallbladder cancer. This sample comprised PBMCs, obtained before treatment.

The CDR3 DNA is TGTGCCAGTAGTATAAGTCTGAACACCGGGGAGCTGTTTTTT. Protein product: CASSISLNTGELFF. The V call is TRBV19, the J call TRBJ2-2; D remains unclear. The CDR3 covers 14 residues. From germline, CDR1 is LNHDA and CDR2 SQIVND (reference sequence). Trimming removed 2 bases at V and 1 base at J, with 5 bases between.